This paragraph reports one T cell receptor (beta chain). The data were obtained in a study of OX40 agonist ivuxolimab in advanced cancers. Study-level background: Treatment of patients was with ivuxolimab, an agonistic anti-OX40 (CD134) antibody.

Measured with immunoSEQ multiplex PCR; TCRdb has only the in-frame clones, and not every one. The sample contains roughly 66,000 clones, 82% of which appear only once. V lost 4 bases and J lost 4; bases outside the gene matches: 7. Germline assignment: CDR1 LNHDA and CDR2 SQIVND (reference sequence). There are 15 residues in the CDR3. This material consisted of CD4+ or CD8+ T cells sorted from blood, taken in a trial of the OX40 agonist ivuxolimab. The clonotype was recovered from an adult with an advanced solid tumor such as melanoma, head and neck, liver or kidney cancer. J is TRBJ1-5 and V is TRBV19, with TRBD1 identical over 7 bases. CDR3 coding DNA: TGTGCCAGTAGTACCAGGGGGACGGCTAATCAGCCCCAGCATTTT. Protein: CASSTRGTANQPQHF.